The 27 T cell receptor beta chains in this list originate from one sample, sequenced in a study of T cells in localized non-small cell lung cancer. Sequencing was performed with immunoSEQ multiplex PCR; in TCRdb, only in-frame clones are kept and a portion is missing. The sample holds about 580 clones, 38% seen once. Sample: lung tumor tissue, taken before any cancer treatment. These receptor sequences come from a female donor of 60 years or more with stage I lung adenocarcinoma.

The V call is TRBV11-3, the J call TRBJ2-3; 7 bases are a match to TRBD1. The germline gives CDR1 SGHNT, CDR2 YENEEA. This CDR3 contains 14 residues. The V and J ends lost 3 bases and 6 bases, in that order; junction bases with no gene match: 6. CDR3 bases: TGTGCCAGCAGCTTGGTAGGGGGCCCGGATACGCAGTATTTT. The encoded protein is CASSLVGGPDTQYF.

This clone is hyperexpanded by share. The chain combines TRBV9 with TRBJ2-5, with 13 bases that match TRBD2. V dropped 4 bases and J dropped 5; count of bases not matched to a gene: 14. CDR1 SGDLS and CDR2 YYNGEE come from the germline V gene. The CDR3 consists of 18 residues. The CDR3 nucleotides read TGTGCCAGCAGCCCCCACCGTCCGGGACTAGCGGGATCCGAGACCCAGTACTTC. The encoded protein is CASSPHRPGLAGSETQYF.

The rearrangement joins TRBV11-3 to TRBJ1-1; maybe TRBD1 (6 bases). The CDR3 contains 17 residues. V lost 1 base, J lost 0 bases, and 15 bases lay in between. Germline V gene data show CDR1 as SGHNT and CDR2 as YENEEA. The CDR3 here is CASSLGVFGGMNTEAFF. Here the CDR3 DNA reads TGTGCCAGCAGCTTAGGAGTTTTCGGGGGCATGAACACTGAAGCTTTCTTT.

The chain employs TRBV29-1 and TRBJ1-1; D is perhaps TRBD1 (5 bases). The CDR3 length is 13 residues. V was shortened by 4 bases and J by 0 bases, with 9 bases between the two germline ends. Per germline, CDR1 SQVTM and CDR2 ANQGSEA. The chain's CDR3 is CSVGREMNTEAFF. The CDR3 DNA reads as TGCAGCGTTGGCAGGGAGATGAACACTGAAGCTTTCTTT.

This clone was observed a few times. The chain recombines TRBV11-3 with TRBJ1-1; TRBD1 is a possible D gene (6 bases). CDR1 and CDR2 from the germline V gene are SGHNT and YENEEA. The CDR3 loop spans 17 amino acids. The V end was cut by 5 bases, the J end by 0 bases, with 19 bases between. Here the CDR3 DNA reads TGTGCCAGCAGCCTCCTTTATGGGGGGCGGGTGAACACTGAAGCTTTCTTT. It yields the protein CASSLLYGGRVNTEAFF.

V is TRBV30 and J is TRBJ2-6, with 7 bases lining up with TRBD1. With V trimmed by 1 base and J by 2 bases, 5 bases remained unmatched. The germline gives CDR1 GTSNPN, CDR2 SVGIG (reference sequence). CDR3 length: 16 amino acids. CDR3: CAWSGGQLAGANVLTF. CDR3 bases: TGTGCCTGGAGTGGGGGACAGTTGGCTGGGGCCAACGTCCTGACTTTC.

The genes are TRBV6-8 and TRBJ2-3, with D perhaps given as TRBD1 or TRBD2 (5 bases each). Germline values: CDR1 MNHGY, CDR2 SAAAGT. The ends were cut back, 8 bases at V and 2 bases at J, with 17 bases in the middle. The CDR3 is 15 amino acids. Here the CDR3 reads CASGNREGLTDTQYF. The CDR3 nucleotides are TGTGCCAGCGGGAATCGAGAGGGGCTCACAGATACGCAGTATTTT.

V is TRBV18 and J is TRBJ2-7; 11 positions agree with TRBD2. Per the germline V gene, CDR1 is KGHSH and CDR2 is LQKENI. CDR3 length: 16 amino acids. V was pared by 2 bases and J by 5 bases, with 8 bases of the junction left unmatched. The CDR3 sequence is CASSPEGLAGGNEQYF. Here the CDR3 DNA reads TGTGCCAGCTCACCAGAAGGCCTAGCGGGAGGAAACGAGCAGTACTTC.

This clone appeared once. The CDR3 loop is CASSIATGVRDQPQHF. The CDR3 coding sequence is TGTGCCAGTAGTATAGCAACAGGGGTAAGAGATCAGCCCCAGCATTTT. The rearrangement uses TRBV19 and TRBJ1-5; 7 positions match TRBD1. Trimming took 1 base from V and 5 from J; bases not matched to a gene: 8. The CDR3 covers 16 residues. Germline CDR1 is LNHDA and CDR2 is SQIVND (reference sequence).

By sample fraction, this clone is large (0.1 to 1%). The chain links TRBV28 to TRBJ2-7; D remains ambiguous. V shed 2 bases and J shed 3 bases, with 8 bases lying between them. Germline CDR1 and CDR2: MDHEN and SYDVKM. The CDR3 length is 13 residues. The CDR3 DNA is TGTGCCAGCAGTTTAGACCGCGGCTACGAGCAGTACTTC. Encoded protein: CASSLDRGYEQYF.

This clone turned up a few times. The chain has TRBV19 and TRBJ2-1; D remains unclear. The CDR3 extends over 16 amino acids. Germline CDR1 LNHDA, CDR2 SQIVND (reference sequence). With 8 bases removed from V and 4 bases from J, the gap between germline ends came to 21 bases. The CDR3 protein is CASLKVGTDPYNEQFF. CDR3 nucleotide sequence: TGTGCCAGTCTTAAGGTCGGCACAGACCCATACAATGAGCAGTTCTTC.

The V gene is TRBV2, the J gene TRBJ2-7; 8 bases are shared with TRBD1. There are 14 residues in the CDR3. The J segment lost 7 bases and the V segment lost 5 bases, leaving 10 bases of the junction unmatched. The germline V gene has CDR1 SNHLY and CDR2 FYNNEI. CDR3 sequence (DNA): TGTGCCAGCAGTATCAGGGGGCGGAATGAAGAGCAGTACTTC. Its protein is CASSIRGRNEEQYF.

This clone has a handful of counts. This chain joins TRBV19 and TRBJ2-2; TRBD1 or TRBD2 may be the D gene (5 bases each). Deletions cut 7 bases from V and 5 bases from J, with 14 bases between. The CDR3 extends over 14 amino acids. Germline V gives CDR1 LNHDA, CDR2 SQIVND (reference sequence). The CDR3: CASNRGVGTGELFF. CDR3 bases: TGTGCCAGTAATAGAGGGGTGGGGACCGGGGAGCTGTTTTTT.

V gene TRBV14 combines with J gene TRBJ2-2, with a possible D match to TRBD1 (6 bases). Germline CDR1 SGHDN, CDR2 FVKESK. V was trimmed by 0 bases and J by 0 bases, leaving 17 bases between them. The CDR3 runs to 19 residues. The CDR3 DNA reads as TGTGCCAGCAGCCAAGAACCCCACCTGGACAGCCCGAACACCGGGGAGCTGTTTTTT. It codes for CASSQEPHLDSPNTGELFF. The whole variable domain, filled in from reference TRBV14 and TRBJ2-2, reads EAGVTQFPSHSVIEKGQTVTLRCDPISGHDNLYWYRRVMGKEIKFLLHFVKESKQDESGMPNNRFLAERTGGTYSTLKVQPAELEDSGVYFCASSQEPHLDSPNTGELFFGEGSRLTVL.

This sequence joins TRBV4-1 and TRBJ1-4; the D gene is possibly TRBD1 (5 bases). CDR1 and CDR2 (germline): MGHRA, YSYEKL. Trimming took off 4 bases at V and 5 bases at J, with 11 bases between the two ends. The length of the CDR3 is 14 residues. CDR3 in amino acids: CASSPRDGNEKLFF. The CDR3 DNA sequence: TGCGCCAGCAGCCCTCGGGACGGGAATGAAAAACTGTTTTTT.

This chain's CDR3 is CASSLPDREAEQYF. DNA of the CDR3: TGCGCCAGCAGCCTCCCGGACAGGGAAGCCGAGCAGTACTTC. V usage is TRBV5-1 and J usage is TRBJ2-7, with TRBD1 matching over 8 bases. The CDR3 totals 14 residues. V trimming: 4 bases; J trimming: 6 bases; junction bases outside the gene matches: 9. In germline, CDR1 is SGHRS, CDR2 YFSETQ.

In the case of this clone: One end of the junction is discordant with germline, which a read error may explain. V and J are TRBV5-1 and TRBJ2-7; 7 bases are shared with TRBD2. This CDR3 is 15 amino acids long. Germline lookup yields CDR1 SGHRS and CDR2 YFSETQ. The CDR3 region is CASRLGLTPTIEQYF. The CDR3 DNA follows: TGCGCCAGCAGGTTGGGACTAACTCCTACGATTGAGCAGTACTTC.

This chain connects TRBV23-1 to TRBJ2-3, with 8 bases that match TRBD2. TRBV23-1 is assigned to the ORF class and has an uncertain function. V shed 6 bases and J 6 bases; nucleotides not matched to a gene: 14. This CDR3 has 16 amino acids. The DNA of the CDR3 is TGCGCCAGCAGCCAAGTCCCTGGGGTAGCGGGGGATACGCAGTATTTT. As protein: CASSQVPGVAGDTQYF.

V is TRBV15 and J is TRBJ1-2; D is possibly TRBD1 (5 bases). In germline, CDR1 is LNHNV, CDR2 YYDKDF (reference sequence). CDR3 length: 19 residues. The V gene lost 0 bases and the J gene lost 7 bases, with 27 bases spanning the gap. Written as DNA, the CDR3 is TGTGCCACCAGCAGAGACGAGGGAACAGTCAGGGCCGGGGGTTCTGGCTACACCTTC. This codes for CATSRDEGTVRAGGSGYTF.

V is TRBV6-8 and J is TRBJ2-2; TRBD1 agrees at 9 bases. The ends lost 0 bases at V and 4 bases at J; junction bases unmatched: 3. The CDR3 has 16 residues. Germline CDR1 is MNHGY and CDR2 is SAAAGT. This chain's CDR3 is CASSYSSDRGTGELFF. The DNA for the CDR3 is TGTGCCAGCAGTTACTCGTCGGACAGGGGCACCGGGGAGCTGTTTTTT.

The chain has TRBV10-2 and TRBJ1-3; TRBD1 might be the D (6 bases). Per the germline V gene, CDR1 is WSHSY and CDR2 is SAAADI. V was shortened by 2 bases and J by 2 bases, with 7 bases between the two germline ends. The CDR3 totals 14 residues. The CDR3 sequence: CASSETGTGNTIYF. The CDR3 DNA follows: TGCGCCAGCAGTGAGACAGGGACTGGAAACACCATATATTTT.

This rearrangement joins TRBV9 to TRBJ1-5; D ambiguous. V shed 6 bases and J shed 3 bases, with 10 bases lying between them. The CDR3 is 13 residues long. Germline V lookup: CDR1 SGDLS, CDR2 YYNGEE. CDR3: CASKIVPNQPQHF. The CDR3 coding sequence is TGTGCCAGCAAGATAGTTCCCAATCAGCCCCAGCATTTT.

This clone was observed once. V and J are TRBV19 and TRBJ2-1; D might be TRBD2 (6 bases). The germline V gene encodes CDR1 LNHDA and CDR2 SQIVND (reference sequence). V was pared by 10 bases and J by 9 bases, with 22 bases between. This CDR3 is built from 14 residues. The CDR3 DNA follows: TGTGCCACCTCACTAGCCCCTGGGGCAATTGAGCAGTTCTTC. Protein: CATSLAPGAIEQFF.

In its sample, this clone was seen a few times. This chain links TRBV18 with TRBJ2-1; tentatively, D is TRBD2 (5 bases). Germline assignment: CDR1 KGHSH and CDR2 LQKENI. This CDR3 spans 14 amino acids. The ends were cut back, 3 bases at V and 5 bases at J, with 11 bases in the middle. The DNA for the CDR3 is TGTGCCAGCTCACCTTCAGACGGGAACAATGAGCAGTTCTTC. Translated, it gives CASSPSDGNNEQFF.

The chain employs TRBV9 and TRBJ1-6; the D is unclear. The V end was cut by 0 bases, the J end by 6 bases, with 10 bases between. This CDR3 region has 15 residues. Germline lookup yields CDR1 SGDLS and CDR2 YYNGEE. CDR3 nucleotides: TGTGCCAGCAGCGTAGTACCAGGATCTAATTCACCCCTCCACTTT. Residues: CASSVVPGSNSPLHF.

By share, this clone ranks as large (0.1 to 1%). This chain joins TRBV11-3 and TRBJ2-7; no reliable D call. This CDR3 comprises 14 residues. Germline-derived CDR1 and CDR2 are SGHNT and YENEEA. Trimming left V 5 bases short and J 7 bases short, with 18 bases between. Written as DNA, the CDR3 is TGTGCCAGCAGCCATCCGGCCATATCTAAAGAGCAGTACTTC. This encodes CASSHPAISKEQYF.

There are a few counts of this clone. The chain is built from TRBV28 and TRBJ1-1, with unresolved D. The germline V gene encodes CDR1 MDHEN and CDR2 SYDVKM. V lost 3 bases, J lost 1 base, and 9 bases lay in between. CDR3 length equals 14 residues. The CDR3 region is CASSLKGWNTEAFF. DNA for the CDR3: TGTGCCAGCAGTTTGAAGGGCTGGAACACTGAAGCTTTCTTT.